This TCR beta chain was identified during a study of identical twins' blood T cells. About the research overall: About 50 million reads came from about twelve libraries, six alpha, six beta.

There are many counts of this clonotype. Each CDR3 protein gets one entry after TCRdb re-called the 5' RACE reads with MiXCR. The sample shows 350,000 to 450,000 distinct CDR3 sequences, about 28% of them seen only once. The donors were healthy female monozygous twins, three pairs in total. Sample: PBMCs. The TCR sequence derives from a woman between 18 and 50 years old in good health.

CDR3: CSAPDSSGESTEAFF. CDR3 in DNA: TGCAGCGCCCCGGACAGTTCGGGAGAGAGCACTGAAGCTTTCTTT. The chain joins TRBV29-1 to TRBJ1-1; D perhaps matches TRBD1 (6 bases). CDR3 length: 15 amino acids. Germline assignment: CDR1 SQVTM and CDR2 ANQGSEA. V was cut by 7 bases and J by 4 bases, with 22 bases left in between.